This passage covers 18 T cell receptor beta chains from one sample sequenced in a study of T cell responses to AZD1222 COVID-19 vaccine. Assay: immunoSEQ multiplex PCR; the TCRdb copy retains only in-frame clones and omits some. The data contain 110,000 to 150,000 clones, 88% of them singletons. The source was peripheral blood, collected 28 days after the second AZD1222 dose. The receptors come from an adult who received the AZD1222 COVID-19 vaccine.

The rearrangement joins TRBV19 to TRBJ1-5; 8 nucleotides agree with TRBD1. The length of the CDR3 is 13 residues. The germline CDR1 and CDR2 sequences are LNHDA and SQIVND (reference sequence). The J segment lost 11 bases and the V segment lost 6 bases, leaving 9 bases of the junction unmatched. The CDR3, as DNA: TGTGCCAGTAGATTCGGACAGGGTGATTCCCAGCATTTT. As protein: CASRFGQGDSQHF.

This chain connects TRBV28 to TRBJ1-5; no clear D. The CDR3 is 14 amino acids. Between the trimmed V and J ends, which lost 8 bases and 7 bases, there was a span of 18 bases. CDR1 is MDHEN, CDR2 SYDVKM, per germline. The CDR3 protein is CASGEVSLPQPQHF. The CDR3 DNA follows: TGTGCCAGCGGTGAGGTGAGTCTGCCCCAGCCCCAGCATTTT.

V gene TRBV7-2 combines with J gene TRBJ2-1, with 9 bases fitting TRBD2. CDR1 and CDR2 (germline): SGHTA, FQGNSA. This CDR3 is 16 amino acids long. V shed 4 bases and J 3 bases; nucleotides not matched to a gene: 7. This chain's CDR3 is CASSSNSGGLYNEQFF. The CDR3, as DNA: TGTGCCAGCAGCTCTAATAGCGGGGGACTCTACAATGAGCAGTTCTTC.

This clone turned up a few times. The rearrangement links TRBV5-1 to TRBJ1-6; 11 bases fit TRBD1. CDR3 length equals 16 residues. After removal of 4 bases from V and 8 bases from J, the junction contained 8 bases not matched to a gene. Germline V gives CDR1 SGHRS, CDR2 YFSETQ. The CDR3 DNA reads TGCGCCAGCAGCCCTGACGGACAGGGGGCTGATTCACCCCTCCACTTT. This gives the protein CASSPDGQGADSPLHF.

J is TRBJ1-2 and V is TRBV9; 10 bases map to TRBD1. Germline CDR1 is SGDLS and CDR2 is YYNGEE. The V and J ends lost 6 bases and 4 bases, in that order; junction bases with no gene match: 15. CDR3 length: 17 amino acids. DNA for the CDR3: TGTGCCAGCAACCCTTCGACAGGGGGCCTTGTTGGCTATGGCTACACCTTC. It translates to CASNPSTGGLVGYGYTF.

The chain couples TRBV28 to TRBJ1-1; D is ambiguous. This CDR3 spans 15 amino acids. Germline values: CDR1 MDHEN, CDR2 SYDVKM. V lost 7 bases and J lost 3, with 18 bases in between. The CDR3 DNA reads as TGTGCCAGCAATAGGATGGGGTCCGGGGACACTGAAGCTTTCTTT. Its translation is CASNRMGSGDTEAFF.

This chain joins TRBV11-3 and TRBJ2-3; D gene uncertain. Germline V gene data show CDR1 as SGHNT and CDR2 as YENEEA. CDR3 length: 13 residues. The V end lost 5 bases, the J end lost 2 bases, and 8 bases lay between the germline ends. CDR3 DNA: TGTGCCAGCAGCCCAAGGACCACAGATACGCAGTATTTT. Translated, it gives CASSPRTTDTQYF.

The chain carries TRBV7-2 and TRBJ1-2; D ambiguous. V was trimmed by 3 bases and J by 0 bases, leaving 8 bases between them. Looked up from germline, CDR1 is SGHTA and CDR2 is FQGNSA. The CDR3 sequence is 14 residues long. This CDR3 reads CASSLVQTNYGYTF. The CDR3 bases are TGTGCCAGCAGCTTGGTACAGACTAACTATGGCTACACCTTC.

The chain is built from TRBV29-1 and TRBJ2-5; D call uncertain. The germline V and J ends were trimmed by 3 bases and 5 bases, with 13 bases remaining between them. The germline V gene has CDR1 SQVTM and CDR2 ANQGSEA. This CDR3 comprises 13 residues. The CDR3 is CSVEKGSVETQYF. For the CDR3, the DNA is TGCAGCGTTGAGAAGGGATCGGTTGAGACCCAGTACTTC.

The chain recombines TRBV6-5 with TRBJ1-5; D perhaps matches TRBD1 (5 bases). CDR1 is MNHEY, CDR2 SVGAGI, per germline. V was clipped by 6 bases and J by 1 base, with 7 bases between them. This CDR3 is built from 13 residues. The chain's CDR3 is CASSRDSNQPQHF. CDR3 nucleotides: TGTGCCAGCAGCCGGGACAGCAATCAGCCCCAGCATTTT.

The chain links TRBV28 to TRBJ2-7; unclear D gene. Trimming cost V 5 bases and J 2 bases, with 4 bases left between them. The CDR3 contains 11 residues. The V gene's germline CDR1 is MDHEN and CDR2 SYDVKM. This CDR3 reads CASSPTYEQYF. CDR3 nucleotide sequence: TGTGCCAGCAGTCCTACCTACGAGCAGTACTTC.

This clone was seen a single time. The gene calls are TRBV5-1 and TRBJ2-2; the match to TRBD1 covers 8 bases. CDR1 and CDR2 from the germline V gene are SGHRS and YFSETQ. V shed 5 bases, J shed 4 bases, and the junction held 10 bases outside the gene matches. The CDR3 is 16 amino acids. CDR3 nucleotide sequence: TGCGCCAGCAGAATGGCGGAACAGGGGGGCACCGGGGAGCTGTTTTTT. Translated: CASRMAEQGGTGELFF.

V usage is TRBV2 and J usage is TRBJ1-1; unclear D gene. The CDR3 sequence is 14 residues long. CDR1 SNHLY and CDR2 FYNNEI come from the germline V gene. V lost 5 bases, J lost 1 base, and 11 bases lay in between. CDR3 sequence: CASSQGPQNTEAFF. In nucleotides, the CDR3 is TGTGCCAGCAGTCAAGGGCCCCAGAACACTGAAGCTTTCTTT.

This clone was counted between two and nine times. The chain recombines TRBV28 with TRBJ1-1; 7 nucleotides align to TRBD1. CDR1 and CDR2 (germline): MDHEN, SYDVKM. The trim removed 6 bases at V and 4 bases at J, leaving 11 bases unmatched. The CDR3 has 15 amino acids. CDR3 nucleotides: TGTGCCAGCAGCTCGGGGAGGGGGCCCGGCACTGAAGCTTTCTTT. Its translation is CASSSGRGPGTEAFF.

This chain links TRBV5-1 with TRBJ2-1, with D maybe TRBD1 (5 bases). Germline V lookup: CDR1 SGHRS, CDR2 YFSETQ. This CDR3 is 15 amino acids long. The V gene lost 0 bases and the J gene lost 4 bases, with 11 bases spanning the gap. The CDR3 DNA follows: TGCGCCAGCAGCTTGGGACAGCCTTCATACAATGAGCAGTTCTTC. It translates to CASSLGQPSYNEQFF.

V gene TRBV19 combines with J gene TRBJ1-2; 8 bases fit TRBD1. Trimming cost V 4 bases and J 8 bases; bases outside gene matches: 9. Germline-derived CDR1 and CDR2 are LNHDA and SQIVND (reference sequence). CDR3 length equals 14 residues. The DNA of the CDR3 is TGTGCCAGTAGTACCGACAGGGGCGGGACCGGCTACACCTTC. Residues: CASSTDRGGTGYTF.

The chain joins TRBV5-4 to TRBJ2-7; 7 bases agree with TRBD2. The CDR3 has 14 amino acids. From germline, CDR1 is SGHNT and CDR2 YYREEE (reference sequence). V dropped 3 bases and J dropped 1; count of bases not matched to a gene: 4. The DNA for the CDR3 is TGTGCCAGCAGCTGGGGCGGGGGATCCTACGAGCAGTACTTC. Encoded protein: CASSWGGGSYEQYF.

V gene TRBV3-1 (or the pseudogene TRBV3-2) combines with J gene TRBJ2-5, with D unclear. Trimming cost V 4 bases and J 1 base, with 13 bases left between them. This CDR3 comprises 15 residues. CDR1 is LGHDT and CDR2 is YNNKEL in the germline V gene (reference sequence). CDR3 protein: CASSPGVRTQETQYF. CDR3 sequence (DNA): TGTGCCAGCAGCCCCGGAGTCCGGACCCAAGAGACCCAGTACTTC.